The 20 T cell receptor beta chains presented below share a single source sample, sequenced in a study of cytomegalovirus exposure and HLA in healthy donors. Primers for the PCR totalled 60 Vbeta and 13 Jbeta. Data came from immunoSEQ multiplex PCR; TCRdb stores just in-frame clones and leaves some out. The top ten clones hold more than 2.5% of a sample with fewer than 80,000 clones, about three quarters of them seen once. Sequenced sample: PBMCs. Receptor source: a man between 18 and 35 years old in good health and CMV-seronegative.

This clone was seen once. CDR3 sequence (DNA): TGTGCCGGCAGTTGGGGACTAGAAAAACTGTTTTTT. It encodes CAGSWGLEKLFF. The V call is TRBV30, the J call TRBJ1-4, with D maybe TRBD1 (5 bases). This CDR3 is 12 amino acids long. Germline V lookup: CDR1 GTSNPN, CDR2 SVGIG (reference sequence). V lost 8 bases, J lost 8 bases, and 15 bases lay in between.

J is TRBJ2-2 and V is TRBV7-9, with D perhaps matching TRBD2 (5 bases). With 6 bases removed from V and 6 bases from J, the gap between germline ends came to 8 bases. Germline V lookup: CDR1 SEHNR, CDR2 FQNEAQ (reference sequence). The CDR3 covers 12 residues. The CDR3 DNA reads TGTGCCAGCAGTCGGACTCCCGGGGAGCTGTTTTTT. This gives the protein CASSRTPGELFF.

In nucleotides, the CDR3 is TGCAGCGTTGCGGCGGGGCGGGACGAGCAGTACTTC. Translating gives CSVAAGRDEQYF. The V call is TRBV29-1, the J call TRBJ2-7, with D perhaps TRBD2 (6 bases). CDR3 length equals 12 residues. V gave up 4 bases and J gave up 5 bases, with 12 bases separating them. Germline V CDR1 and CDR2: SQVTM, ANQGSEA.

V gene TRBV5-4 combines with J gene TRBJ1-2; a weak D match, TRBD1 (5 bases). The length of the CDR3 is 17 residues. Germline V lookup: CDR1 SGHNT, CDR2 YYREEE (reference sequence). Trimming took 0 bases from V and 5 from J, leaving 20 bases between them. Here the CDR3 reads CASSLAAGKMVRYGYTF. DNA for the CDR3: TGTGCCAGCAGCTTGGCGGCAGGGAAGATGGTTCGGTATGGCTACACCTTC.

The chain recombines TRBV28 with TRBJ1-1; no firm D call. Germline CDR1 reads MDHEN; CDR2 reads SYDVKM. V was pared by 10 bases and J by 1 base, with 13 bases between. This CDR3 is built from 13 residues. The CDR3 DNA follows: TGTGCCATAAAGCCAACCGGGAACACTGAAGCTTTCTTT. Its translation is CAIKPTGNTEAFF.

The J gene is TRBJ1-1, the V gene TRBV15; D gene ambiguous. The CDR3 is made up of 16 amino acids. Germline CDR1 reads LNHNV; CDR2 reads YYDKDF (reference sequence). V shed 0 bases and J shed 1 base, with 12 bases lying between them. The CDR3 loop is CATSRDLGTENTEAFF. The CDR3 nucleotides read TGTGCCACCAGCAGAGATTTGGGCACGGAGAACACTGAAGCTTTCTTT. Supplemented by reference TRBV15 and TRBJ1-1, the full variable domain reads DAMVIQNPRYQVTQFGKPVTLSCSQTLNHNVMYWYQQKSSQAPKLLFHYYDKDFNNEADTPDNFQSRRPNTSFCFLDIRSPGLGDTAMYLCATSRDLGTENTEAFFGQGTRLTVV.

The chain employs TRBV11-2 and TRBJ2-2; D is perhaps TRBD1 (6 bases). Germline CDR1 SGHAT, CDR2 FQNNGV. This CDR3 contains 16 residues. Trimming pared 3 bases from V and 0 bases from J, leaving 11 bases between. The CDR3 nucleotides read TGTGCCAGCAGCTTGCGGACAGACTCGAACACCGGGGAGCTGTTTTTT. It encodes CASSLRTDSNTGELFF.

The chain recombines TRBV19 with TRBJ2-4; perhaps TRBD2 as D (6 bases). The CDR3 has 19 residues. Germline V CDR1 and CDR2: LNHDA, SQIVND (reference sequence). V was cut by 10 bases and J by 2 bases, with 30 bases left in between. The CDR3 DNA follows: TGTGCCACCGGATTCAGAACTGGCGGGGCGCCCGTGACCAAAAACATTCAGTACTTC. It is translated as CATGFRTGGAPVTKNIQYF.

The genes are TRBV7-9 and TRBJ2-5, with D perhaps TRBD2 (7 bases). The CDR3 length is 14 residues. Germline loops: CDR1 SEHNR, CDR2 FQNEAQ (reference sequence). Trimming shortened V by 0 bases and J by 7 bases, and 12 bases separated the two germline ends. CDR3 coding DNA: TGTGCCAGCAGCTTAGCGGGGGGGCTGGGGACCCAGTACTTC. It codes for CASSLAGGLGTQYF.

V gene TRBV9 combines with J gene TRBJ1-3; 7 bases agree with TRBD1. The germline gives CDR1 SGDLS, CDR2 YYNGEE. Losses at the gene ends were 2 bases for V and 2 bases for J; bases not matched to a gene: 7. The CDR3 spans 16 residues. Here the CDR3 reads CASSVTPTGTGNTIYF. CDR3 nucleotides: TGTGCCAGCAGCGTGACACCGACAGGGACTGGAAACACCATATATTTT.

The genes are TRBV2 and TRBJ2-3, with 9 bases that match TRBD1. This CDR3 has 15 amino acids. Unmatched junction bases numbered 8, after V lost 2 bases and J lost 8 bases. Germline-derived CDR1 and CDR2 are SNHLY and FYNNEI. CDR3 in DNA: TGTGCCAGCAGTGAAATCGGACAGGGGATTTCTACGCAGTATTTT. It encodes CASSEIGQGISTQYF.

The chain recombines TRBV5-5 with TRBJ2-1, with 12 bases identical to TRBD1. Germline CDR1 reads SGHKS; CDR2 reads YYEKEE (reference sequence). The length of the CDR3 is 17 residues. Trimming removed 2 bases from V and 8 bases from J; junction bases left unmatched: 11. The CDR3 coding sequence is TGTGCCAGCAGCTTACTAATAGTGGGACAGGGGGCAGATGAGCAGTTCTTC. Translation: CASSLLIVGQGADEQFF.

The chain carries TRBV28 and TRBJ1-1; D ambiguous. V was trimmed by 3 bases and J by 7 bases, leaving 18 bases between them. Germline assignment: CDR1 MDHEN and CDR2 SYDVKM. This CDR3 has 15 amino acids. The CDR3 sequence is CASSLIGEGRGEAFF. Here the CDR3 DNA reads TGTGCCAGCAGTTTGATCGGGGAAGGCCGAGGTGAAGCTTTCTTT.

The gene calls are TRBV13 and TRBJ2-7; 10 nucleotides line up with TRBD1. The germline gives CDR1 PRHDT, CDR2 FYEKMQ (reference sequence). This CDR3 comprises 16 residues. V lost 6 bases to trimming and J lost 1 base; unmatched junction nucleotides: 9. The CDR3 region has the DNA TGTGCCAGCAGTTCAACAGCGGGACAGGGGTCCTACGAGCAGTACTTC. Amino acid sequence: CASSSTAGQGSYEQYF.

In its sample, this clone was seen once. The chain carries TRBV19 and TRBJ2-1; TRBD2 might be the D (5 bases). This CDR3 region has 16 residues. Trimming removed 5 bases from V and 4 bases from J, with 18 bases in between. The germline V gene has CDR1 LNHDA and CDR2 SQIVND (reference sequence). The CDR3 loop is CASSSPGNPTYNEQFF. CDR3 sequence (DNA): TGTGCCAGTAGTTCCCCCGGGAACCCAACTTACAATGAGCAGTTCTTC.

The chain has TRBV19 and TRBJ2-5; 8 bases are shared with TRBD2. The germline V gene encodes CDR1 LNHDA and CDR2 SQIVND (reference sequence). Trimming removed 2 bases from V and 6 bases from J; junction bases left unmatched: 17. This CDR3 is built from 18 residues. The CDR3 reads CASSISSRGGTSSKTQYF. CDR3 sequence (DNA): TGTGCCAGTAGTATATCCTCTCGCGGGGGGACTAGTAGTAAGACCCAGTACTTC.

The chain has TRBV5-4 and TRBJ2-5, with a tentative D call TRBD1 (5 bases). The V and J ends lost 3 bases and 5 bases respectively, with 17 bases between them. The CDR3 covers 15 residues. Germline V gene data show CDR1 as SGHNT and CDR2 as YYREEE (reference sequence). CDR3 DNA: TGTGCCAGCAGCTACCGTAGGGGTACTCTGGAGACCCAGTACTTC. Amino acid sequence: CASSYRRGTLETQYF.

Here the CDR3 reads CASSLSGQGRVGGYTF. CDR3 nucleotide sequence: TGTGCCAGCAGCTTATCCGGACAGGGGAGAGTCGGTGGCTACACCTTC. This rearrangement joins TRBV7-3 to TRBJ1-2, with 9 bases matching TRBD1. There are 16 residues in the CDR3. Germline values: CDR1 SGHTA, CDR2 FQGTGA. V dropped 2 bases and J dropped 7; count of bases not matched to a gene: 11.

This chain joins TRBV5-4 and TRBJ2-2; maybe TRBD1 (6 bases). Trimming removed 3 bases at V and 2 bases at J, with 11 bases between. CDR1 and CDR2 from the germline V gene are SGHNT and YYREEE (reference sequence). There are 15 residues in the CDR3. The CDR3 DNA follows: TGTGCCAGCAGCTGGGCAGGGGAAAACACCGGGGAGCTGTTTTTT. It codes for CASSWAGENTGELFF.

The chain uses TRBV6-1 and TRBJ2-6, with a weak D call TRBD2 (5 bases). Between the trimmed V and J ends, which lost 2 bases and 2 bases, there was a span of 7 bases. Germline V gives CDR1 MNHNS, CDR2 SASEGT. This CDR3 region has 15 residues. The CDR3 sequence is CASSERGTGANVLTF. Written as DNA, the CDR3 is TGTGCCAGCAGTGAACGGGGTACTGGGGCCAACGTCCTGACTTTC.